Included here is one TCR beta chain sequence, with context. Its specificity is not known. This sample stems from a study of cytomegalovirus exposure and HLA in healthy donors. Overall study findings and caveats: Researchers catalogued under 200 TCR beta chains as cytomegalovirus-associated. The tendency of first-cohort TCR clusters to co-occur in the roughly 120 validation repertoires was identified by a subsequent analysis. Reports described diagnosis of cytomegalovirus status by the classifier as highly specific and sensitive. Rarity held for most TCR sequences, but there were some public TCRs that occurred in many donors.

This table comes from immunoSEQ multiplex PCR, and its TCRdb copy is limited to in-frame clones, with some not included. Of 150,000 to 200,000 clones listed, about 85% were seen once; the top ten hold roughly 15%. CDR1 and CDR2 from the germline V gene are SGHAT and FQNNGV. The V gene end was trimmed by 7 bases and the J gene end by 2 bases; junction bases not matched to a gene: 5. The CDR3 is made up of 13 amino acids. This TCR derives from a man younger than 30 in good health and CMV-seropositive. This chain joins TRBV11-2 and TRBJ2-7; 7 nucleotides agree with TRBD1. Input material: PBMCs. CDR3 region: CASKGTETYEQYF. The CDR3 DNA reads TGTGCCAGCAAAGGGACAGAGACCTACGAGCAGTACTTC.